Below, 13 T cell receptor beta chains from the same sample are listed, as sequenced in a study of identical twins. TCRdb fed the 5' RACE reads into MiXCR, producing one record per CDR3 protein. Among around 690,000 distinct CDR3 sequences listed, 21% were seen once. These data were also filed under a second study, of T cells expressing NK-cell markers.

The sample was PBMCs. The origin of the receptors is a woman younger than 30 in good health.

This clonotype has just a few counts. In DNA form, the CDR3 reads TGCAGTGCGGGGGACACCCTTTCACAAAATACGCAGTATTTT. Amino acid sequence: CSAGDTLSQNTQYF. J is TRBJ2-3 and V is TRBV20-1, with a tentative D call TRBD1 (6 bases). V lost 6 bases, J lost 7 bases, and 20 bases lay in between. This CDR3 is 14 amino acids long. CDR1 and CDR2 (germline): DFQATT, SNEGSKA (reference sequence).

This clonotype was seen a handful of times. This CDR3 reads CSVEGGQGVHNEQFF. The CDR3 coding sequence is TGCAGCGTTGAAGGAGGGCAGGGTGTTCACAATGAGCAGTTCTTC. The chain recombines TRBV29-1 with TRBJ2-1; D might be TRBD1 or TRBD2, each matching 5 bases. This CDR3 region has 15 residues. Trimming removed 1 base from V and 5 bases from J, with 15 bases in between. Germline assignment: CDR1 SQVTM and CDR2 ANQGSEA.

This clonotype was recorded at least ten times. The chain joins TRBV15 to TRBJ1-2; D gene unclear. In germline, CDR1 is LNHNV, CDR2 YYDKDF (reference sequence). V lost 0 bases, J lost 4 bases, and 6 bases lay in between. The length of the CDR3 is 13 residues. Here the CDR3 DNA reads TGTGCCACCAGCAGAGACACCTCCTATGGCTACACCTTC. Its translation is CATSRDTSYGYTF.

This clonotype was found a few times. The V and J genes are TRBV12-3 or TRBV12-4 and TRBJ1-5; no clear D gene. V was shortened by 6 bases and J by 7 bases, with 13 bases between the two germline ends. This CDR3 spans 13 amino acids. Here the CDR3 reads CASRGGPWQPQHF. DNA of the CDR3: TGTGCCAGCAGGGGCGGGCCCTGGCAGCCCCAGCATTTT.

This CDR3 reads CASSFPGGEQFF. For the CDR3, the DNA is TGTGCCAGCAGCTTCCCAGGGGGCGAGCAGTTCTTC. The gene calls are TRBV7-9 and TRBJ2-1; TRBD1 matches at 8 bases. Trimming took 3 bases from V and 10 from J; bases not matched to a gene: 2. The CDR3 consists of 12 residues. The germline gives CDR1 SEHNR, CDR2 FQNEAQ (reference sequence). Together with reference TRBV7-9 and TRBJ2-1, the CDR3 gives the full variable domain: DTGVSQNPRHKITKRGQNVTFRCDPISEHNRLYWYRQTLGQGPEFLTYFQNEAQLEKSRLLSDRFSAERPKGSFSTLEIQRTEQGDSAMYLCASSFPGGEQFFGPGTRLTVL.

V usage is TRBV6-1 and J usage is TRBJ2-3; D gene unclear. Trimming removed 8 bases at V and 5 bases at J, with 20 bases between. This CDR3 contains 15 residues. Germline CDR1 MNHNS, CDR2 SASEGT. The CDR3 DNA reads TGTGCCAGCTCAATACCCCGCTCGGTGGGAGATACGCAGTATTTT. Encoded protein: CASSIPRSVGDTQYF.

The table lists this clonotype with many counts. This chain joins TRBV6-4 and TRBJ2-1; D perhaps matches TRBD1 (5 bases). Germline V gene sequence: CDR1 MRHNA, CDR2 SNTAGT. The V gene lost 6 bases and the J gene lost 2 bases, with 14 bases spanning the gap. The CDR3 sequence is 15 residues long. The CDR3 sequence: CASSPGPFAYNEQFF. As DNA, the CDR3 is TGTGCCAGCAGCCCAGGGCCCTTCGCCTACAATGAGCAGTTCTTC.

Here the CDR3 DNA reads TGTGCCATCACGGGGGGCTATGGCTACACCTTC. Encoded protein: CAITGGYGYTF. The chain links TRBV10-3 to TRBJ1-2, with a possible D match to TRBD1 (5 bases). CDR1 is ENHRY, CDR2 SYGVKD, per germline. The CDR3 length is 11 residues. The V end was cut by 7 bases, the J end by 4 bases, with 7 bases between.

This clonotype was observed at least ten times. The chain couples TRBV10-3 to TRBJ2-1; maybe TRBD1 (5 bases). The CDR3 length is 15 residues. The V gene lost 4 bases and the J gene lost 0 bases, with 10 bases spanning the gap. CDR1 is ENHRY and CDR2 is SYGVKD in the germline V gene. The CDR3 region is CAISAETASYNEQFF. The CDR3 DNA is TGTGCCATCAGTGCCGAGACAGCCTCCTACAATGAGCAGTTCTTC.

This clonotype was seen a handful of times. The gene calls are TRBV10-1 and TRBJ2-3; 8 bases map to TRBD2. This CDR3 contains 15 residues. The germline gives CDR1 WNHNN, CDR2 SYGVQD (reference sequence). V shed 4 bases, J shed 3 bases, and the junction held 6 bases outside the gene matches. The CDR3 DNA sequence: TGCGCCAGCAGTGTAACAGCGGGGGTGACAGATACGCAGTATTTT. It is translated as CASSVTAGVTDTQYF.

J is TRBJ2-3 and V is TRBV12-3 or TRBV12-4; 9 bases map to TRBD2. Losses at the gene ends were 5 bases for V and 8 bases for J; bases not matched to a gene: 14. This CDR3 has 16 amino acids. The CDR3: CASSPPLAGAPGTQYF. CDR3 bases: TGTGCCAGCAGTCCCCCGTTAGCGGGAGCCCCGGGTACGCAGTATTTT.

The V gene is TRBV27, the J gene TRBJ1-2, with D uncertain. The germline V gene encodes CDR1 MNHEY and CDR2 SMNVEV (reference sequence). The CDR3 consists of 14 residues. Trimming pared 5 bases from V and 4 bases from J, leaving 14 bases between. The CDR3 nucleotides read TGTGCCAGCAGTAGTAGCCCAGGAAGCTATGGCTACACCTTC. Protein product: CASSSSPGSYGYTF.

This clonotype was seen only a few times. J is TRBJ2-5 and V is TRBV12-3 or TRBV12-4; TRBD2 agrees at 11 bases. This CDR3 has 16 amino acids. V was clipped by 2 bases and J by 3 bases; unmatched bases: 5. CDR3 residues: CASSLQGLAAKETQYF. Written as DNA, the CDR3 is TGTGCCAGCAGTTTACAGGGACTAGCGGCAAAAGAGACCCAGTACTTC.